A single sample gave rise to the 30 T cell receptor beta chains below, sequenced in a study of blood T cell repertoires in COVID-19. Profiled with immunoSEQ multiplex PCR; TCRdb holds only in-frame clones, not every one. This sample has about 65,000 clones, with 82% found just once. Input material: peripheral blood. Receptors were obtained from a human donor in a cohort sampled during active COVID-19.

V gene TRBV3-1 (or the pseudogene TRBV3-2) combines with J gene TRBJ1-6; D possibly corresponds to TRBD1 (5 bases). Deletions cut 3 bases from V and 5 bases from J, with 8 bases between. This CDR3 contains 14 residues. In germline, CDR1 is LGHDT, CDR2 YNNKEL (reference sequence). CDR3 region: CASSQGLHNSPLHF. For the CDR3, the DNA is TGTGCCAGCAGCCAGGGGCTCCATAATTCACCCCTCCACTTT.

The chain joins TRBV5-1 to TRBJ2-1; 12 nucleotides line up with TRBD2. The CDR3 spans 17 residues. The trim removed 0 bases at V and 6 bases at J, leaving 7 bases unmatched. The germline gives CDR1 SGHRS, CDR2 YFSETQ. CDR3 in amino acids: CASSLAASGGAVNEQFF. DNA for the CDR3: TGCGCCAGCAGCTTGGCGGCTAGCGGGGGGGCTGTCAATGAGCAGTTCTTC.

This chain uses TRBV19 with TRBJ1-5, with D unresolved. The CDR3 is made up of 13 amino acids. The ends were cut back, 6 bases at V and 0 bases at J, with 6 bases in the middle. Germline values: CDR1 LNHDA, CDR2 SQIVND (reference sequence). CDR3 region: CASRRDSNQPQHF. The CDR3 DNA sequence: TGTGCCAGTAGGCGAGATAGCAATCAGCCCCAGCATTTT.

The chain has TRBV19 and TRBJ1-5, with D perhaps matching TRBD1 (6 bases). The germline V gene has CDR1 LNHDA and CDR2 SQIVND (reference sequence). This CDR3 spans 17 amino acids. V lost 3 bases and J lost 2, with 17 bases in between. The chain's CDR3 is CASSMSQGSWGNQPQHF. The DNA for the CDR3 is TGTGCCAGTAGTATGTCCCAGGGGAGTTGGGGCAATCAGCCCCAGCATTTT.

This clone has just one count. V is TRBV7-2 and J is TRBJ2-7; tentative D call: TRBD2 (6 bases). V was cut by 5 bases and J by 5 bases, with 19 bases left in between. In germline, CDR1 is SGHTA, CDR2 FQGNSA. CDR3 length equals 15 residues. CDR3 loop: CASSPPGGMWHEQYF. CDR3 bases: TGTGCCAGCAGCCCCCCCGGAGGGATGTGGCACGAGCAGTACTTC.

Only one count was recorded for this clone. The rearrangement links TRBV24-1 to TRBJ2-6; 9 nucleotides line up with TRBD1. CDR1 KGHDR and CDR2 SFDVKD come from the germline V gene. Trimming at V came to 2 bases and at J to 1 base, leaving 8 bases not matched to a gene. This CDR3 region has 19 residues. The chain's CDR3 is CATSDSTGTGLSGANVLTF. The CDR3 nucleotides read TGTGCCACCAGTGATTCAACCGGGACAGGGTTATCTGGGGCCAACGTCCTGACTTTC.

The chain couples TRBV4-3 to TRBJ1-1; D gene ambiguous. The V end was cut by 1 base, the J end by 1 base, with 7 bases between. The CDR3 contains 14 residues. From germline, CDR1 is LGHNA and CDR2 YSLEER. The CDR3 here is CASSQGGRNTEAFF. CDR3 nucleotide sequence: TGCGCCAGCAGCCAAGGAGGTAGGAACACTGAAGCTTTCTTT.

V usage is TRBV9 and J usage is TRBJ2-1; TRBD1 matches 9 bases. Germline V lookup: CDR1 SGDLS, CDR2 YYNGEE. V lost 2 bases to trimming and J lost 5 bases; unmatched junction nucleotides: 11. CDR3 length: 17 amino acids. The CDR3 DNA is TGTGCCAGCAGCGTCCGTCCCGGGACAGGGTCAGACAATGAGCAGTTCTTC. Amino acid sequence: CASSVRPGTGSDNEQFF.

The chain has TRBV28 and TRBJ1-2; maybe TRBD1 (5 bases). Trimming took 6 bases from V and 3 from J, leaving 8 bases between them. The CDR3 sequence is 12 residues long. Germline-derived CDR1 and CDR2 are MDHEN and SYDVKM. As DNA, the CDR3 is TGTGCCAGCAGGCAGGGATACTATGGCTACACCTTC. Translated, it gives CASRQGYYGYTF.

The chain has TRBV30 and TRBJ2-7; a weak D match, TRBD1 (6 bases). Trimming removed 4 bases at V and 2 bases at J, with 15 bases between. This CDR3 spans 14 amino acids. The germline V gene encodes CDR1 GTSNPN and CDR2 SVGIG (reference sequence). The CDR3 protein is CAWIDRRIPYEQYF. CDR3 in DNA: TGTGCCTGGATAGACAGGCGTATCCCCTACGAGCAGTACTTC.

The rearrangement links TRBV24-1 to TRBJ1-5, with TRBD1 matching over 9 bases. This CDR3 spans 17 amino acids. V dropped 2 bases and J dropped 6; count of bases not matched to a gene: 10. CDR1 and CDR2 from the germline V gene are KGHDR and SFDVKD. CDR3 sequence: CATSDSGTGSFGQPQHF. In DNA, the CDR3 is TGTGCCACCAGTGATTCCGGGACAGGGAGCTTTGGTCAGCCCCAGCATTTT.

The rearrangement uses TRBV9 and TRBJ2-3, with TRBD2 identical over 7 bases. The CDR3 spans 16 residues. The junction had 12 bases not matched to a gene; V was cut back by 4 bases and J by 4 bases. Germline loops: CDR1 SGDLS, CDR2 YYNGEE. The CDR3 DNA is TGTGCCAGCAGCAGGGCTAGCGGCAACGGGGCAGATACGCAGTATTTT. Translation gives CASSRASGNGADTQYF.

The chain links TRBV30 to TRBJ1-6, with 9 bases fitting TRBD1. The CDR3 totals 14 residues. CDR1 and CDR2 from the germline V gene are GTSNPN and SVGIG (reference sequence). J lost 11 bases, V lost 4 bases, and 9 bases had no gene match. In nucleotides, the CDR3 is TGTGCCTGGACCAAGGGACAGGGTGGCCCACCCCTCCACTTT. It translates to CAWTKGQGGPPLHF.

The table lists this clone with a few counts. The V call is TRBV7-9, the J call TRBJ1-4, with D possibly TRBD1 on 5 matching bases. The V and J ends lost 7 bases and 10 bases respectively, with 19 bases between them. CDR3 length equals 14 residues. Per the germline V gene, CDR1 is SEHNR and CDR2 is FQNEAQ (reference sequence). The CDR3 DNA sequence: TGTGCCAGCACAACTGGGGAGGGGAAAGGAAAACTGTTTTTT. This translates into CASTTGEGKGKLFF.

The J gene is TRBJ2-3, the V gene TRBV6-5; tentatively, D is TRBD2 (6 bases). Per the germline V gene, CDR1 is MNHEY and CDR2 is SVGAGI. CDR3 size: 14 residues. V lost 2 bases and J 2 bases, leaving 8 bases between the germline ends. The CDR3 is CASSYGRITDTQYF. DNA of the CDR3: TGTGCCAGCAGTTACGGGAGGATCACAGATACGCAGTATTTT.

The chain has TRBV27 and TRBJ1-6; TRBD1 might be the D (5 bases). The germline V gene encodes CDR1 MNHEY and CDR2 SMNVEV (reference sequence). V shed 6 bases and J shed 0 bases, with 9 bases lying between them. CDR3 length: 15 amino acids. For the CDR3, the DNA is TGTGCCAGCAGGAACAGGCGCTCCTATAATTCACCCCTCCACTTT. It yields the protein CASRNRRSYNSPLHF.

The rearrangement joins TRBV30 to TRBJ1-5; D uncertain. The CDR3 length is 14 residues. In germline, CDR1 is GTSNPN, CDR2 SVGIG (reference sequence). Trimming took off 1 base at V and 0 bases at J, with 7 bases between the two ends. Written as DNA, the CDR3 is TGTGCCTGGAGTGCCCGGGGTAGCAATCAGCCCCAGCATTTT. Translating it yields CAWSARGSNQPQHF.

The chain carries TRBV6-6 and TRBJ1-5; a possible D gene is TRBD1 (6 bases). V was trimmed by 6 bases and J by 11 bases, leaving 26 bases between them. Germline V gives CDR1 MNHNY, CDR2 SVGAGI (reference sequence). The CDR3 runs to 16 residues. CDR3 protein: CASRGAGSRRYGSQHF. In DNA, the CDR3 is TGTGCCAGCAGGGGGGCAGGGTCGAGGCGATATGGGTCCCAGCATTTT.

The chain has TRBV5-1 and TRBJ2-3; TRBD2 is a possible D gene (7 bases). Germline values: CDR1 SGHRS, CDR2 YFSETQ. The CDR3 is 16 residues long. Trimming stripped 3 bases from V and 0 bases from J, with 14 bases between. The CDR3 loop is CASSWRGGFSTDTQYF. The CDR3 DNA is TGCGCCAGCAGCTGGAGGGGGGGATTTAGCACAGATACGCAGTATTTT.

This rearrangement joins TRBV3-1 (or the pseudogene TRBV3-2) to TRBJ1-6; no reliable D call. CDR1 is LGHDT and CDR2 is YNNKEL in the germline V gene (reference sequence). Trimming took off 1 base at V and 7 bases at J, with 14 bases between the two ends. The CDR3 loop spans 16 amino acids. CDR3 residues: CASSQVRRPGNSPLHF. The DNA for the CDR3 is TGTGCCAGCAGCCAAGTAAGGAGGCCCGGGAATTCACCCCTCCACTTT.

This chain uses TRBV19 with TRBJ1-6; the D gene is possibly TRBD1 (6 bases). Germline-derived CDR1 and CDR2 are LNHDA and SQIVND (reference sequence). The CDR3 has 14 residues. V shed 5 bases and J shed 6 bases, with 11 bases lying between them. The CDR3 spells CASSDRTVNSPLHF. CDR3 bases: TGTGCCAGTAGTGATAGGACAGTTAATTCACCCCTCCACTTT.

This chain connects TRBV2 to TRBJ2-1; 8 nucleotides match TRBD1. The CDR3 totals 13 residues. Germline V gene data show CDR1 as SNHLY and CDR2 as FYNNEI. With 6 bases clipped from V and 9 bases from J, the junction kept 7 bases outside the gene matches. The CDR3 DNA follows: TGTGCCAGCAGGGCGGACAGGGTCGGTGAGCAGTTCTTC. It is translated as CASRADRVGEQFF.

J is TRBJ1-1 and V is TRBV25-1, with a weak D call TRBD1 (6 bases). This CDR3 is 13 amino acids long. V lost 5 bases, J lost 8 bases, and 15 bases lay in between. Germline CDR1 and CDR2: MGHDK and SYGVNS. The CDR3: CASSTQVGTEAFF. The CDR3 DNA follows: TGTGCCAGCAGTACTCAAGTAGGGACAGAAGCTTTCTTT.

The chain combines TRBV4-3 with TRBJ2-1; 9 nucleotides align to TRBD2. This CDR3 is built from 19 residues. V lost 0 bases and J lost 3; bases outside the gene matches: 12. Looked up from germline, CDR1 is LGHNA and CDR2 is YSLEER. The CDR3 sequence: CASSQDVGLAGTLYNEQFF. The CDR3 region has the DNA TGCGCCAGCAGCCAAGATGTAGGGCTAGCGGGGACCCTCTACAATGAGCAGTTCTTC.

The rearrangement uses TRBV27 and TRBJ2-2, with no clear D. The germline gives CDR1 MNHEY, CDR2 SMNVEV (reference sequence). V lost 2 bases to trimming and J lost 4 bases, with 20 bases between them. The CDR3 spans 18 residues. CDR3 residues: CASSLKGSALVFTGELFF. The CDR3, as DNA: TGTGCCAGCAGTTTAAAAGGTTCGGCGCTAGTTTTCACCGGGGAGCTGTTTTTT.

The chain joins TRBV4-1 to TRBJ1-1; D is perhaps TRBD1 (5 bases). The CDR3 loop spans 14 amino acids. Trimming cost V 3 bases and J 5 bases, with 13 bases left between them. Germline V gene sequence: CDR1 MGHRA, CDR2 YSYEKL. The CDR3: CASSQPGGRTEAFF. CDR3 nucleotides: TGCGCCAGCAGCCAGCCGGGGGGACGGACTGAAGCTTTCTTT.

This clone was observed once. The chain has TRBV5-1 and TRBJ2-5; TRBD2 might be the D (6 bases). The CDR3 is made up of 14 amino acids. Germline V gives CDR1 SGHRS, CDR2 YFSETQ. Trimming pared 3 bases from V and 5 bases from J, leaving 14 bases between. CDR3 DNA: TGCGCCAGCAGCTCGGGGGAGGTTCGGGAGACCCAGTACTTC. Its translation: CASSSGEVRETQYF.

This chain uses TRBV7-3 with TRBJ2-7, with TRBD2 matching over 11 bases. Unmatched junction bases numbered 1, after V lost 6 bases and J lost 0 bases. The germline V gene encodes CDR1 SGHTA and CDR2 FQGTGA. The CDR3 spans 14 residues. CDR3 sequence: CASSLAGGSYEQYF. In DNA, the CDR3 is TGTGCCAGCAGTCTAGCGGGGGGCTCCTACGAGCAGTACTTC. The full variable domain, in which reference TRBV7-3 and TRBJ2-7 provide the parts outside the CDR3, is GAGVSQTPSNKVTEKGKYVELRCDPISGHTALYWYRQSLGQGPEFLIYFQGTGAADDSGLPNDRFFAVRPEGSVSTLKIQRTERGDSAVYLCASSLAGGSYEQYFGPGTRLTVT.

The CDR3 is CAWSGGQGVNEKLFF. The CDR3 DNA is TGTGCCTGGAGTGGGGGACAGGGGGTTAATGAAAAACTGTTTTTT. The chain uses TRBV30 and TRBJ1-4; TRBD1 matches at 11 bases. V lost 1 base, J lost 4 bases, and 2 bases stayed unmatched. The CDR3 is made up of 15 amino acids. CDR1 is GTSNPN and CDR2 is SVGIG in the germline V gene (reference sequence).

This clone appeared once. J is TRBJ2-1 and V is TRBV9, with 10 bases that match TRBD2. Unmatched junction bases numbered 9, after V lost 0 bases and J lost 6 bases. CDR3 length equals 17 residues. Germline V gives CDR1 SGDLS, CDR2 YYNGEE. The CDR3 here is CASSVGVSGGPFNEQFF. In DNA, the CDR3 is TGTGCCAGCAGCGTAGGAGTTAGCGGGGGGCCATTCAATGAGCAGTTCTTC.